These T cell receptor beta chains were read from a single sample in a study of technical replicates of blood from a handful of donors. TCRdb keeps only in-frame clones here, not all; method: immunoSEQ multiplex PCR. The sample shows around 100,000 clones, just under 95% of them seen only once. The sequencing input was T cells isolated from PBMCs. These receptors originate from a human donor in good health. Each CDR3 is given with its conserved first and last residue. Each record gives: clone size, V gene, J gene, D gene, CDR3 DNA, CDR3 protein. A D gene is named only where the DNA matches it firmly. Not all rows give a size; the values are once, few, many and, for expanded clones, a class.

NA	TRBV2	TRBJ1-5	TRBD1	TGTGCCAGTAGGACAGGGGGCCAGGGACAGCCCCAGCATTTT	CASRTGGQGQPQHF
NA	TRBV4-3	TRBJ1-5	NA	TGCGCCAGCAGCCAAGTCTTAAATCAGCCCCAGCATTTT	CASSQVLNQPQHF
NA	TRBV5-1	TRBJ2-7	NA	TGCGCCAGCAGCCCCCAAGGGATGGCGGGAGAGCAGTACTTC	CASSPQGMAGEQYF
once	TRBV14	TRBJ2-5	NA	TGTGCCAGCAGCCAATTAAAAGAGACCCAGTACTTC	CASSQLKETQYF
once	TRBV10-3	TRBJ2-2	NA	TGTGCCATCAGTGAGTCGGTTAGTGAGGGTCTCGCCGGGGAGCTGTTTTTT	CAISESVSEGLAGELFF
once	TRBV5-5	TRBJ2-1	NA	TGTGCCAGCAGCTCGGGGTGGTGGGGGCAGGGGTACAATGAGCAGTTCTTC	CASSSGWWGQGYNEQFF
NA	TRBV15	TRBJ2-1	NA	TGTGCCACAACCCACGGGAGCTCCTACAATGAGCAGTTCTTC	CATTHGSSYNEQFF
NA	TRBV12-5	TRBJ1-5	NA	TGTGCTAGTGGTGCCCCCGGGCAGGGTATTCAGCCCCAGCATTTT	CASGAPGQGIQPQHF
NA	TRBV28	TRBJ1-5	TRBD1	TGTGCCAGCAGTTTATTGGGGGGGACAGGGGGTTACTGGCCCCAGCATTTT	CASSLLGGTGGYWPQHF
NA	TRBV21-1	TRBJ2-1	NA	TGTGCCAGCAGCAAAGATGAAGGACTAGGAGGCAATGAGCAGTTCTTC	CASSKDEGLGGNEQFF
NA	TRBV11-2	TRBJ2-2	NA	TGTGCCAGCAGCTTAGATACTGTCACCGGGGAGCTGTTTTTT	CASSLDTVTGELFF
NA	TRBV7-8	TRBJ2-1	NA	TGTGCCAGCAGCTTACGGACAGCGGTCAACAATGAGCAGTTCTTC	CASSLRTAVNNEQFF
NA	TRBV11-2	TRBJ2-7	NA	TGTGCCAGCAGCTCTTCCTACGAGCAGTACTTC	CASSSSYEQYF
NA	TRBV2	TRBJ2-7	NA	TGTGCCAGCAGTGACGGTCTAACGTACGAGCAGTACTTC	CASSDGLTYEQYF
NA	TRBV25-1	TRBJ2-2	NA	TGTGCCAGCAGTGGAGCGGACCTCACCGGGGAGCTGTTTTTT	CASSGADLTGELFF
NA	TRBV6-1	TRBJ2-5	TRBD2	TGTGCCAGCAGGCGGGGGGCCGTAGAGACCCAGTACTTC	CASRRGAVETQYF
few	TRBV7-2	TRBJ1-5	TRBD1	TGTGCCAGCAGCTTCTACAGGGGTCAGCCCCAGCATTTT	CASSFYRGQPQHF
NA	TRBV27	TRBJ2-7	NA	TGTGCCAGCAGGTTCGTCGGGAACCCTACCTACGAGCAGTACTTC	CASRFVGNPTYEQYF
NA	TRBV19	TRBJ2-2	NA	TGTGCCACCACTTTGTATCCTGTCACCGGGGAGCTGTTTTTT	CATTLYPVTGELFF
NA	TRBV28	TRBJ1-5	NA	TGTGCCAGCGGGCGGGGGCGCTGGAATCAGCCCCAGCATTTT	CASGRGRWNQPQHF
NA	TRBV7-9	TRBJ1-2	TRBD1	TGTGCCAGCGACAGGGGGACCCTAGGCGGTGGCTACACCTTC	CASDRGTLGGGYTF
NA	TRBV18	TRBJ2-3	NA	TGTGCCAGCTCACGAGGACAGACCACAGATACGCAGTATTTT	CASSRGQTTDTQYF
NA	TRBV11-2	TRBJ1-5	TRBD1	TGTGCCAGCAGCTTAGGACAGGGAATGAGCAATCAGCCCCAGCATTTT	CASSLGQGMSNQPQHF
NA	TRBV7-2	TRBJ2-7	TRBD2	TGTGCCAGCAGCTTAGATCGCGGGAGAGGGTACGAGCAGTACTTC	CASSLDRGRGYEQYF
NA	TRBV28	TRBJ2-5	TRBD2	TGTGCCAGCAGTACTCGCTGGGGGGGTGTACAAGAGACCCAGTACTTC	CASSTRWGGVQETQYF
NA	TRBV6-5	TRBJ1-1	NA	TGTGCCAGCAGTTATGGGAGGGACACTGAAGCTTTCTTT	CASSYGRDTEAFF
NA	TRBV18	TRBJ2-3	TRBD1	TGTGCCAGCTCACCGGACAGGTGGAACACAGATACGCAGTATTTT	CASSPDRWNTDTQYF
NA	TRBV6-1	TRBJ1-1	TRBD1	TGTGCCAGCACCCGGGACAGGGATGTCACTGAAGCTTTCTTT	CASTRDRDVTEAFF
NA	TRBV6-6	TRBJ2-1	TRBD2	TGTGCCAGCAGACCCAGCGGGAGCAGGAACAATGAGCAGTTCTTC	CASRPSGSRNNEQFF